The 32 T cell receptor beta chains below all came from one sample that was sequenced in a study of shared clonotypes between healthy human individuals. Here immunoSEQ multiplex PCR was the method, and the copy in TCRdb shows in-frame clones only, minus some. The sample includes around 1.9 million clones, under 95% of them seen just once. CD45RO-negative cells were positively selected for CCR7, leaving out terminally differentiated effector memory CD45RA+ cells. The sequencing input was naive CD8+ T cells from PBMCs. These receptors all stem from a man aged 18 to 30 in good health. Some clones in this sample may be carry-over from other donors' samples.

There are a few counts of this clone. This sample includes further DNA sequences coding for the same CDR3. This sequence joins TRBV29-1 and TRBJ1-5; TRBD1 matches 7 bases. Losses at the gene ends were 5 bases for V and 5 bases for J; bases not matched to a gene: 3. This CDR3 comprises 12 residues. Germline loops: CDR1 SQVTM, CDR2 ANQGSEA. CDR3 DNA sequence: TGCAGCGTTCGGACAGGTGATCAGCCCCAGCATTTT. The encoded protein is CSVRTGDQPQHF. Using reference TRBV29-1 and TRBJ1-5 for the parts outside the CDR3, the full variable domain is SAVISQKPSRDICQRGTSLTIQCQVDSQVTMMFWYRQQPGQSLTLIATANQGSEATYESGFVIDKFPISRPNLTFSTLTVSNMSPEDSSIYLCSVRTGDQPQHFGDGTRLSIL.

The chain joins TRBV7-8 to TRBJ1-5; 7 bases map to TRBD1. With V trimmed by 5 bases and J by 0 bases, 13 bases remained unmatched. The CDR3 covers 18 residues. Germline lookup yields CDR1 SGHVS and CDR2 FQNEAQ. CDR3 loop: CASSAIGTVAYSNQPQHF. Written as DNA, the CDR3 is TGTGCCAGCAGCGCTATTGGGACAGTAGCTTATAGCAATCAGCCCCAGCATTTT.

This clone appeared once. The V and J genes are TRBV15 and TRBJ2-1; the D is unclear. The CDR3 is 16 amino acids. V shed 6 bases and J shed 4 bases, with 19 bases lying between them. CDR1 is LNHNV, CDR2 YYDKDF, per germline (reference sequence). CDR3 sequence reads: CATRQDPDVGYNEQFF. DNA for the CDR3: TGTGCCACCAGGCAGGACCCAGACGTGGGTTACAATGAGCAGTTCTTC. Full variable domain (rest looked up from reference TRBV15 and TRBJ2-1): DAMVIQNPRYQVTQFGKPVTLSCSQTLNHNVMYWYQQKSSQAPKLLFHYYDKDFNNEADTPDNFQSRRPNTSFCFLDIRSPGLGDTAMYLCATRQDPDVGYNEQFFGPGTRLTVL.

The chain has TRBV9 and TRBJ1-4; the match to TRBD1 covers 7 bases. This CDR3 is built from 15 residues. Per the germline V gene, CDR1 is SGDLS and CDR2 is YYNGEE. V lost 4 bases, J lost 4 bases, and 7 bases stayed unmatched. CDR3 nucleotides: TGTGCCAGCAGCACTCGGGACAGTGATAATGAAAAACTGTTTTTT. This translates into CASSTRDSDNEKLFF.

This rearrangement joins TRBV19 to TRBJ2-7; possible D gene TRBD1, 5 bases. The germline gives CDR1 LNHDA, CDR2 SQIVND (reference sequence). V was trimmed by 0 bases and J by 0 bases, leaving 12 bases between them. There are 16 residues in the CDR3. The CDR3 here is CASSIDSNRLSYEQYF. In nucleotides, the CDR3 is TGTGCCAGTAGTATAGATTCCAACAGGCTCTCCTACGAGCAGTACTTC.

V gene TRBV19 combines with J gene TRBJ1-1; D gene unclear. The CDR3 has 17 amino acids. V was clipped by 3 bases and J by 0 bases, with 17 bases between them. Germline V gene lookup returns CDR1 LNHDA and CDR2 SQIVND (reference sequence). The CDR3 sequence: CASSIGQQIALNTEAFF. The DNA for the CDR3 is TGTGCCAGTAGTATCGGGCAGCAAATAGCTTTGAACACTGAAGCTTTCTTT.

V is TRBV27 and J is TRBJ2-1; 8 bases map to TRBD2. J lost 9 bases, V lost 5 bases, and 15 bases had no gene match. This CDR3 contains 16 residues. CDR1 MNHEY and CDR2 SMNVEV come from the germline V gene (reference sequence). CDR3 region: CASSPGWISGTTEQFF. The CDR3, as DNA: TGTGCCAGCAGTCCCGGTTGGATTAGCGGGACAACTGAGCAGTTCTTC.

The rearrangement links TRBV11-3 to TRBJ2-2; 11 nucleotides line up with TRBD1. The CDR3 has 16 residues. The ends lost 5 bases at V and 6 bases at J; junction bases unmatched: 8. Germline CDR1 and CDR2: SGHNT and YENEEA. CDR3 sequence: CASSTRTGGMAGELFF. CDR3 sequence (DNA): TGTGCCAGCAGCACAAGGACAGGGGGCATGGCCGGGGAGCTGTTTTTT.

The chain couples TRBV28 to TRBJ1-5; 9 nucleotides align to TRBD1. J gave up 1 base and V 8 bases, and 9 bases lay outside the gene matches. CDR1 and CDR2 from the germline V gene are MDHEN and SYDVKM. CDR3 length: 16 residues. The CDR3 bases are TGTGCCAGCTACCGCCGGGACAGGGCAAGCAATCAGCCCCAGCATTTT. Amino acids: CASYRRDRASNQPQHF.

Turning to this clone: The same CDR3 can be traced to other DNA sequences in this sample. For the CDR3, the DNA is TGTGCCAGCAGCTCGACAGGAGCTTCCTACGAGCAGTACTTC. This sequence encodes CASSSTGASYEQYF. The chain joins TRBV7-9 to TRBJ2-7; D is perhaps TRBD1 (6 bases). In germline, CDR1 is SEHNR, CDR2 FQNEAQ (reference sequence). There are 14 residues in the CDR3. Trimming cost V 4 bases and J 1 base, with 11 bases left between them.

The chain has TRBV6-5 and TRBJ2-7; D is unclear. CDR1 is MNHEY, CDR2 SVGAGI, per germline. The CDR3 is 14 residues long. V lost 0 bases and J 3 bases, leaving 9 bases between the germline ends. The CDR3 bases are TGTGCCAGCAGTTACTCGATCCGAGTCTACGAGCAGTACTTC. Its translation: CASSYSIRVYEQYF.

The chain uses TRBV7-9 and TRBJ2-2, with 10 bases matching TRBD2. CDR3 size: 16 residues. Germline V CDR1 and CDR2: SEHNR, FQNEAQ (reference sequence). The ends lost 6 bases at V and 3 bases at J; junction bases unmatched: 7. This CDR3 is CASRSGLAVHTGELFF. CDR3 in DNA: TGTGCCAGCAGGTCTGGACTAGCGGTTCACACCGGGGAGCTGTTTTTT.

In DNA form, the CDR3 reads TGTGCCAGCAGACACAGGGATAGTGCTACAGATACGCAGTATTTT. Residues: CASRHRDSATDTQYF. This chain uses TRBV14 with TRBJ2-3; D perhaps matches TRBD1 (6 bases). Trimming took 6 bases from V and 3 from J, leaving 16 bases between them. Germline CDR1 reads SGHDN; CDR2 reads FVKESK. The CDR3 covers 15 residues.

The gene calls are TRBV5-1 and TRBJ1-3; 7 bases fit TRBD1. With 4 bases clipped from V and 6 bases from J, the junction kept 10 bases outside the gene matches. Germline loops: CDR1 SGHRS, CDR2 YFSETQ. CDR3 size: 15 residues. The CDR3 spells CASSQSDRDPNTIYF. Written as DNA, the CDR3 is TGCGCCAGCAGCCAATCCGACAGGGACCCAAACACCATATATTTT.

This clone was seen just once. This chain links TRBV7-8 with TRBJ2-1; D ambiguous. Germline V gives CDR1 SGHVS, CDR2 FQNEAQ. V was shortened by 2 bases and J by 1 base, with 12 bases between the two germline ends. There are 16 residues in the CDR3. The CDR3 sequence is CASSLIGLLSYNEQFF. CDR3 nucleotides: TGTGCCAGCAGCTTAATCGGTCTTCTATCCTACAATGAGCAGTTCTTC.

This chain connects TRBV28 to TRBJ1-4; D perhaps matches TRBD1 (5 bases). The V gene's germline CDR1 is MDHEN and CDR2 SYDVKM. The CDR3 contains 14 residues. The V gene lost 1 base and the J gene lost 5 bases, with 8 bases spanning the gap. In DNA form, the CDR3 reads TGTGCCAGCAGTTTATTGGCAGGGAATGAAAAACTGTTTTTT. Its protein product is CASSLLAGNEKLFF.

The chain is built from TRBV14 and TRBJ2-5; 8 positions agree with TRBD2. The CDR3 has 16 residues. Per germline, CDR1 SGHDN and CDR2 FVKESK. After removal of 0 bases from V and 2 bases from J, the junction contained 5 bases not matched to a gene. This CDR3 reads CASSQDRRGGQETQYF. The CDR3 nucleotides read TGTGCCAGCAGCCAAGATCGCCGGGGGGGGCAAGAGACCCAGTACTTC.

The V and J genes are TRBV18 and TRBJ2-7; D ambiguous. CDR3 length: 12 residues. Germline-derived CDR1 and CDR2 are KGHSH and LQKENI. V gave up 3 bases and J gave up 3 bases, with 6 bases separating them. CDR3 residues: CASSPRHYEQYF. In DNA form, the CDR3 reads TGTGCCAGCTCACCTAGACACTACGAGCAGTACTTC.

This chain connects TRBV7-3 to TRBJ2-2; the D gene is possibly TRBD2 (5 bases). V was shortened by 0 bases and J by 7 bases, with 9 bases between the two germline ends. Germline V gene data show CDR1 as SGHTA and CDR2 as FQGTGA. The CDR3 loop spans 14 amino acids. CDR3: CASSLTNRDGELFF. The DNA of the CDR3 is TGTGCCAGCAGCTTAACGAATCGGGACGGGGAGCTGTTTTTT.

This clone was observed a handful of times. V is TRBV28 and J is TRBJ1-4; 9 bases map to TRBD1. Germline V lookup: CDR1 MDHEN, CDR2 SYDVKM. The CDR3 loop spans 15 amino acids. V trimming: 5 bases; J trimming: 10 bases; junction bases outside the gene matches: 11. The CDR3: CASSPRAGQGAKLFF. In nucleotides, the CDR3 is TGTGCCAGCAGTCCCCGGGCGGGACAGGGTGCAAAACTGTTTTTT. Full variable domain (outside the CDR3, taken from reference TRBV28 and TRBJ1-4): DVKVTQSSRYLVKRTGEKVFLECVQDMDHENMFWYRQDPGLGLRLIYFSYDVKMKEKGDIPEGYSVSREKKERFSLILESASTNQTSMYLCASSPRAGQGAKLFFGSGTQLSVL.

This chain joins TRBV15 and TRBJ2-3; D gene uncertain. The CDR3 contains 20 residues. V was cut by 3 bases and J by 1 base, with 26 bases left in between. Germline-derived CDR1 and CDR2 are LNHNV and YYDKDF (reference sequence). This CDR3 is CATSRVSRSGQWQRTDTQYF. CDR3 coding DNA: TGTGCCACCAGCAGGGTAAGCAGATCTGGGCAGTGGCAACGCACAGATACGCAGTATTTT.

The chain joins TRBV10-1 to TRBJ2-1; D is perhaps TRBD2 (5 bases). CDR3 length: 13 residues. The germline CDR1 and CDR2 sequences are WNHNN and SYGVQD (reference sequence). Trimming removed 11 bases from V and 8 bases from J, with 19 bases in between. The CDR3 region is CASSGRQCDEQFF. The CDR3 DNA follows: TGCGCCTCTTCGGGAAGGCAGTGCGATGAGCAGTTCTTC.

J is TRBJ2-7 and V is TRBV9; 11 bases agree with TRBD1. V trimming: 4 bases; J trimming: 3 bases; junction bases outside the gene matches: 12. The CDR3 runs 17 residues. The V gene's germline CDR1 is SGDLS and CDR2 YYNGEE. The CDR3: CASSRDGTGGGDYEQYF. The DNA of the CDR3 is TGTGCCAGCAGCCGAGACGGGACAGGGGGTGGGGACTACGAGCAGTACTTC.

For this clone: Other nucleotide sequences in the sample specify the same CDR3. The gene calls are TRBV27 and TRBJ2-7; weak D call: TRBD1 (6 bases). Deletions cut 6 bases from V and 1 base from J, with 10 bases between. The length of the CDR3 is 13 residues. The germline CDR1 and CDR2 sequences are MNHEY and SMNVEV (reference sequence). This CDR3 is CASSPRGSYEQYF. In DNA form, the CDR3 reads TGTGCCAGCAGCCCCAGGGGTTCCTACGAGCAGTACTTC.

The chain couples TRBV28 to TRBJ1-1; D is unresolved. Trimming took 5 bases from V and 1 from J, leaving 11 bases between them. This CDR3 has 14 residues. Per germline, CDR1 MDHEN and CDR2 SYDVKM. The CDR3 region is CASSPSRGNTEAFF. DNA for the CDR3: TGTGCCAGCAGTCCGTCTCGGGGGAACACTGAAGCTTTCTTT. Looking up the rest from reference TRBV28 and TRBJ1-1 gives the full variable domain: DVKVTQSSRYLVKRTGEKVFLECVQDMDHENMFWYRQDPGLGLRLIYFSYDVKMKEKGDIPEGYSVSREKKERFSLILESASTNQTSMYLCASSPSRGNTEAFFGQGTRLTVV.

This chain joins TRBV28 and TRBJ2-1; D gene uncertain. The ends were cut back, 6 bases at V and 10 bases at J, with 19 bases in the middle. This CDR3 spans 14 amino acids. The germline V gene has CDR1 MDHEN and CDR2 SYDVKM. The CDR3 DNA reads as TGTGCCAGCAGGCCTCGCCCACCCGTGGGAGAGCAGTTCTTC. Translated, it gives CASRPRPPVGEQFF.

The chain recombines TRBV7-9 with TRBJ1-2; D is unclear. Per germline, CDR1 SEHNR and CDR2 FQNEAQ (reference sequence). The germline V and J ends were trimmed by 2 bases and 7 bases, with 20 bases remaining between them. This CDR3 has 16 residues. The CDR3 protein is CASSLSQRAEIGGYTF. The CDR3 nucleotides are TGTGCCAGCAGCTTATCTCAGCGGGCAGAAATTGGTGGCTACACCTTC.

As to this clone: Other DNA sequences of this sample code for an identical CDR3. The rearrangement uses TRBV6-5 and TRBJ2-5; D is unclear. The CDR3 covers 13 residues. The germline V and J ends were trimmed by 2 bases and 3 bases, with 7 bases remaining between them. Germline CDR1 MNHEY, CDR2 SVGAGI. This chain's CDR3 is CASSYGLKETQYF. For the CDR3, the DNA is TGTGCCAGCAGTTACGGATTAAAAGAGACCCAGTACTTC.

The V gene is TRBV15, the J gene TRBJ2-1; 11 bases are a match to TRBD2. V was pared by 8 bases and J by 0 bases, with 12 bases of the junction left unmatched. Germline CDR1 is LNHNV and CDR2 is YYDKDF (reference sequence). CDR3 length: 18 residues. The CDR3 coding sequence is TGTGCCACCGCCAGGGGGACTAGCGGTTGGAGCTCCTACAATGAGCAGTTCTTC. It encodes CATARGTSGWSSYNEQFF.

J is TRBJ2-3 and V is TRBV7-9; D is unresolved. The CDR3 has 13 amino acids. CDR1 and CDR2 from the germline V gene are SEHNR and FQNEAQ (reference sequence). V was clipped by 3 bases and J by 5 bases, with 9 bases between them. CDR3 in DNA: TGTGCCAGCAGCTTTTTGTCTGGAGATACGCAGTATTTT. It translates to CASSFLSGDTQYF.

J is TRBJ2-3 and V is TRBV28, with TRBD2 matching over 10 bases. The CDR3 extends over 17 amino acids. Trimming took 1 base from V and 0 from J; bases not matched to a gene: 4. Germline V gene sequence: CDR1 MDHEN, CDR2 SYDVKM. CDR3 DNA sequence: TGTGCCAGCAGTTTATATACTAGCGGGGTTAGCACAGATACGCAGTATTTT. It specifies CASSLYTSGVSTDTQYF.

The CDR3 protein is CASSDGSATYEQYF. CDR3 bases: TGTGCCAGCAGTGACGGTTCAGCCACCTACGAGCAGTACTTC. The V gene is TRBV6-1, the J gene TRBJ2-7, with D hard to call. The germline V and J ends were trimmed by 3 bases and 2 bases, with 11 bases remaining between them. This CDR3 region has 14 residues. Per the germline V gene, CDR1 is MNHNS and CDR2 is SASEGT.